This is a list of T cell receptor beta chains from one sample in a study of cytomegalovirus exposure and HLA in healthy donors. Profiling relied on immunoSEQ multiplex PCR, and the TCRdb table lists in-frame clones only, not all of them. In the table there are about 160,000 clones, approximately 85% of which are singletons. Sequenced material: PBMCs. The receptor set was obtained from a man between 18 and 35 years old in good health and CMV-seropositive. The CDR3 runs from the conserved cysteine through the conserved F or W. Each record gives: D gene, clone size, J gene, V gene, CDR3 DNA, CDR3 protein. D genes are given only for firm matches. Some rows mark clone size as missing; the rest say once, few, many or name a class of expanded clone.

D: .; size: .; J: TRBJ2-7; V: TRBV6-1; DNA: TGTGCCAGCAATGGCGGCAGACCCCTCGAGCAGTACTTC; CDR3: CASNGGRPLEQYF
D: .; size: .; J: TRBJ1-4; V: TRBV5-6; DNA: TGTGCCAGCAGCGAATTTGCTCCGGATGAAAAACTGTTTTTT; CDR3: CASSEFAPDEKLFF
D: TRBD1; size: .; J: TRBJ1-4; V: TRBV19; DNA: TGTGCCAGTACCCCGGGACAGGGGGCTGAAAAACTGTTTTTT; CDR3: CASTPGQGAEKLFF
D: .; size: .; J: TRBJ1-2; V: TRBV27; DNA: TGTGCCAGCAGTTCTACTCTGGGCCAACAGGAAGGCTACACCTTC; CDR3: CASSSTLGQQEGYTF
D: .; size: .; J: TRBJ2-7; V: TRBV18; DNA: TGTGCCAGCTCACCGGGCCCTCCCTCCTACGAGCAGTACTTC; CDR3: CASSPGPPSYEQYF
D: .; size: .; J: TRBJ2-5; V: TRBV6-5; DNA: TGTGCCAGCAGCCCCTCAAACTCGCAAGAGACCCAGTACTTC; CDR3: CASSPSNSQETQYF
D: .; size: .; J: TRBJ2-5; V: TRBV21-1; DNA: TGTGCCAGCAGTGGCGGGGGGGGCCGGAGAGAGACCCAGTACTTC; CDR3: CASSGGGGRRETQYF
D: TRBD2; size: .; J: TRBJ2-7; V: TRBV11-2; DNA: TGTGCCAGCAGCCCACGGGGGAGGGCCCACTACGAGCAGTACTTC; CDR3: CASSPRGRAHYEQYF
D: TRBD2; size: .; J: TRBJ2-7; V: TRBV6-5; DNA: TGTGCCAGCAGTTACGCGGGGGGTAACGAGCAGTACTTC; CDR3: CASSYAGGNEQYF
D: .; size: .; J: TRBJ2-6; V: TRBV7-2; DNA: TGTGCCAGCAGCTTAGTCGGTACCTCTGGGGCCAACGTCCTGACTTTC; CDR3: CASSLVGTSGANVLTF
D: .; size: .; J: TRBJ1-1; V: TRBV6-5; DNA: TGTGCCAGCAGCCCCTATCAGGGTATTGAAGCTTTCTTT; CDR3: CASSPYQGIEAFF
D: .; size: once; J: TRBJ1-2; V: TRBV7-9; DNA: TGTGCCAGCAGCTTGGGCCAGGGCCATGGCTACACCTTC; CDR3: CASSLGQGHGYTF
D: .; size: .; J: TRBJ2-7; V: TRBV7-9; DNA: TGTGCCAGCAGCTTTGCCGGGGGTAGCTCCTACGAGCAGTACTTC; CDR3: CASSFAGGSSYEQYF
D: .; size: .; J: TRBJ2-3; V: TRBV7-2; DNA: TGTGCCAGCAGCGGGGGGGCCAGCGCAGATACGCAGTATTTT; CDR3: CASSGGASADTQYF
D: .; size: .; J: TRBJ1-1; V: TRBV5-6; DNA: TGTGCCAGCAGCTTGCTTTTTGACAGAGTGAACACTGAAGCTTTCTTT; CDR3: CASSLLFDRVNTEAFF
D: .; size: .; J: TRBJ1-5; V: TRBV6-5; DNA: TGTGCCAGCAGTTACGCGGGGGGGGGTCAGCCCCAGCATTTT; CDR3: CASSYAGGGQPQHF
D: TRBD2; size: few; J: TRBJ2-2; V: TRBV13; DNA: TGTGCCAGCAGCTTTGACCCCTCGTCTAGCGGGGGGGGCACCGGGGAGCTGTTTTTT; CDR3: CASSFDPSSSGGGTGELFF
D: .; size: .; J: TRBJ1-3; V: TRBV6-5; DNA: TGTGCCAGCACAGGGCCTGGAAACACCATATATTTT; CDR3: CASTGPGNTIYF
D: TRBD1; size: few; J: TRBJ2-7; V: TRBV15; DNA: TGTGCCACCAGCGCCGAGGACAGGGGGCGGGAGCAGTACTTC; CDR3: CATSAEDRGREQYF
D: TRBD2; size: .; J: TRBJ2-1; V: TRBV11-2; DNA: TGTGCCAGCAGCTACAGACTAGCGGGGACAGACAATGAGCAGTTCTTC; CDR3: CASSYRLAGTDNEQFF
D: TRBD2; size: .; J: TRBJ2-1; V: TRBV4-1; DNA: TGCGCCAGCAGCTACCCGCGACAGCGGGGGGCGGACAATGAGCAGTTCTTC; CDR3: CASSYPRQRGADNEQFF
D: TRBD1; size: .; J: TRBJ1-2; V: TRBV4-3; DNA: TGCGCCAGCAGCCAAGGAGGGGGCAACTATGGCTACACCTTC; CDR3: CASSQGGGNYGYTF
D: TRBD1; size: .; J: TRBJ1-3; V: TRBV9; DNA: TGTGCCAGCAGCGTGGGACAGGGGGGAATTAGGGACACCATATATTTT; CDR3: CASSVGQGGIRDTIYF
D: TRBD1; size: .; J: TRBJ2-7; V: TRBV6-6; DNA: TGTGCCAGCAGCCTACGGGACAGGGCCCACGAGCAGTACTTC; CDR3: CASSLRDRAHEQYF
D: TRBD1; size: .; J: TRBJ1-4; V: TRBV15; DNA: TGTGCCACGGGACAGACAACTAATGAAAAACTGTTTTTT; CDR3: CATGQTTNEKLFF
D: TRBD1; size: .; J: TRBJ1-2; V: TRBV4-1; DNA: TGCGCCGGCAGCCAAGATCTTACACTGACAGGGGGCGAGAGAGGCTACACCTTC; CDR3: CAGSQDLTLTGGERGYTF
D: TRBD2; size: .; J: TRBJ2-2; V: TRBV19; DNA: TGTGCCAGTAGTCCACCCTCCCGAGCGGGGGGTTGGACCGGGGAGCTGTTTTTT; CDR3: CASSPPSRAGGWTGELFF
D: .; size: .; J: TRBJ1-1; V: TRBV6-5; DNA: TGTGCCAGCAGTTACGGGGGGAAGGGTGAAGCTTTCTTT; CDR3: CASSYGGKGEAFF
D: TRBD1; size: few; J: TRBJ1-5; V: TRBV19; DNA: TGTGCCAGTAGTACCCGGGACAGTCCTAATCAGCCCCAGCATTTT; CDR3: CASSTRDSPNQPQHF
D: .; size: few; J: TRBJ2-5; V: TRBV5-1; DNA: TGCGCCAGCAGCCTAGCGTTGAGTGGGCCCCAAGAGACCCAGTACTTC; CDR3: CASSLALSGPQETQYF
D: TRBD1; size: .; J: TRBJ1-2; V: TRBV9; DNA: TGTGCCAGCAGCCCTACCGGGACAGAGAACTATGGCTACACCTTC; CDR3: CASSPTGTENYGYTF
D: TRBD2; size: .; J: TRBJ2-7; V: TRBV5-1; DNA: TGCGCCAGCAGGGTAGAGGGAGGGTACGAGCAGTACTTC; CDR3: CASRVEGGYEQYF
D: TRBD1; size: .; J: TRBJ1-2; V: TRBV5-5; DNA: TGTGCCAGCAGCTTGGGGGGACAGGGGGCCACCTATGGCTACACCTTC; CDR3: CASSLGGQGATYGYTF
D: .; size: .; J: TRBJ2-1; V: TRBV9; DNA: TGTGCCAGCAGCGCCCAGGGGAGCTCCTACAATGAGCAGTTCTTC; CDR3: CASSAQGSSYNEQFF
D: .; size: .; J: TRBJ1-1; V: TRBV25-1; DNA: TGTGCCAGCAGTGAATTTGGGAGAACTGAAGCTTTCTTT; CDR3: CASSEFGRTEAFF
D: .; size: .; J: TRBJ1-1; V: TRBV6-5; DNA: TGTGCCAGCAGTTCAGGGCGAATGGGCACTGAAGCTTTCTTT; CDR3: CASSSGRMGTEAFF
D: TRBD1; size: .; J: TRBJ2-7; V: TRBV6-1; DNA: TGTGCCAGCAAGCTCGGACAGGGGCAAACCTACGAGCAGTACTTC; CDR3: CASKLGQGQTYEQYF
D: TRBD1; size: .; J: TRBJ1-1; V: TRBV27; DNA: TGTGCCAGCAGACCAGGGGGCGCGGTCACTGAAGCTTTCTTT; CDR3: CASRPGGAVTEAFF
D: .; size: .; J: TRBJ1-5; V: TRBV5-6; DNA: TGTGCCAGCAGCTTGGGGGCCAATCAGCCCCAGCATTTT; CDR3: CASSLGANQPQHF
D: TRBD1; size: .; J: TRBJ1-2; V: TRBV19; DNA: TGTGCCAGTAGCCGGGGACAGGGGAATGGCTACACCTTC; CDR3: CASSRGQGNGYTF
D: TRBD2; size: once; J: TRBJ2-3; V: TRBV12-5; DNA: TGTGCTAGTGGTGGGACTAGCAGCACAGATACGCAGTATTTT; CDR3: CASGGTSSTDTQYF
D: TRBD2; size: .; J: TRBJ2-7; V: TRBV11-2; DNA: TGTGCCAGCAGCGCGGGGGGGGGCCTCTACGAGCAGTACTTC; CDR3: CASSAGGGLYEQYF
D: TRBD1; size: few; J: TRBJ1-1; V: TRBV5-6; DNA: TGTGCCAGCAGCTTGGCGGGACAGCTCAACACTGAAGCTTTCTTT; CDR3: CASSLAGQLNTEAFF
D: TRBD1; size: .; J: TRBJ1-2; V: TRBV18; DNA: TGTGCCAGCTCACCCCGGCGACAGGGGGAATGGGATGGCTACACCTTC; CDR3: CASSPRRQGEWDGYTF
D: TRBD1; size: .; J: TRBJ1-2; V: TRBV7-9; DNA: TGTGCCAGCAGCTCCTCCTCCGACAGGGGGTGGGGCTACACCTTC; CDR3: CASSSSSDRGWGYTF
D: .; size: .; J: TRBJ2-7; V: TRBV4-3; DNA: TGCGCCAGCAGCCAAGATCGAGGGTCCCCGGAATACGAGCAGTACTTC; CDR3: CASSQDRGSPEYEQYF
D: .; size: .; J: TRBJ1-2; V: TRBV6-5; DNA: TGTGCCAGCAGGAGAAGAGCTTCTTGGGGCTACACCTTC; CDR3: CASRRRASWGYTF
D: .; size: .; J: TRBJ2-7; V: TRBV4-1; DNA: TGCGCCAGCAGCCAAGATCGTGGGGGGAATGCTAGGGGCTTGCACGAGCAGTACTTC; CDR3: CASSQDRGGNARGLHEQYF
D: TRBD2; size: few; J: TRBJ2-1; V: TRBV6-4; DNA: TGTGCCAGCAGTGACTCGACTAGCGGAAACAATGAGCAGTTCTTC; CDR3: CASSDSTSGNNEQFF
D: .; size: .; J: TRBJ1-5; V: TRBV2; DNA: TGTGCCAGCAGGGACAGAACTGGCAATCAGCCCCAGCATTTT; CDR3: CASRDRTGNQPQHF
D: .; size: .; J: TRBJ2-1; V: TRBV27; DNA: TGTGCCAGCAGTTTCCTGACAGGCAGCGAGCAGTTCTTC; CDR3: CASSFLTGSEQFF